This record looks at one TCR beta chain sequence and its context. Trimming cost V 1 base and J 0 bases; bases outside gene matches: 6. CDR3 length: 18 amino acids. From germline, CDR1 is PRHDT and CDR2 FYEKMQ (reference sequence). Survey level was the resolution at which the v3.0 immunoSEQ assay ran. Clones were read by immunoSEQ multiplex PCR, and TCRdb kept only the in-frame ones, dropping some. The sample consists of 9,500 to 11,000 clones, under 85% of them appearing once. This record belongs to a study of long-term antiretroviral therapy in people with HIV. V is TRBV13 and J is TRBJ2-6, with 7 bases lining up with TRBD2. The sequencing used unsorted PBMCs, collected at the start of antiretroviral therapy, before treatment. This clonotype was sampled from a man under 40 with HIV. Here the CDR3 reads CASSLVGGRDSGANVLTF. In DNA, the CDR3 is TGTGCCAGCAGCTTAGTCGGGGGGAGGGACTCTGGGGCCAACGTCCTGACTTTC.